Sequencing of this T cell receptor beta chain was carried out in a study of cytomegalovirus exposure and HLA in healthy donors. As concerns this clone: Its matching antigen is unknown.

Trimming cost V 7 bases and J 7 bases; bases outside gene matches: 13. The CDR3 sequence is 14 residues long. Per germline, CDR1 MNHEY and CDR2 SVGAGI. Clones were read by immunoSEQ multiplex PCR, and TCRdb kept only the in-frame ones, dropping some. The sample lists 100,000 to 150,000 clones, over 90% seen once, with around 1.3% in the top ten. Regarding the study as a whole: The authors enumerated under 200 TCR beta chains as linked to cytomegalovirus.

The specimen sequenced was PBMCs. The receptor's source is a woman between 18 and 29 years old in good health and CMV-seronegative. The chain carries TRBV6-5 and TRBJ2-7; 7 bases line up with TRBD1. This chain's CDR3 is CASNDRDRAKEQYF. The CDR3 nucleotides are TGTGCCAGCAACGACAGGGACAGAGCAAAAGAGCAGTACTTC.